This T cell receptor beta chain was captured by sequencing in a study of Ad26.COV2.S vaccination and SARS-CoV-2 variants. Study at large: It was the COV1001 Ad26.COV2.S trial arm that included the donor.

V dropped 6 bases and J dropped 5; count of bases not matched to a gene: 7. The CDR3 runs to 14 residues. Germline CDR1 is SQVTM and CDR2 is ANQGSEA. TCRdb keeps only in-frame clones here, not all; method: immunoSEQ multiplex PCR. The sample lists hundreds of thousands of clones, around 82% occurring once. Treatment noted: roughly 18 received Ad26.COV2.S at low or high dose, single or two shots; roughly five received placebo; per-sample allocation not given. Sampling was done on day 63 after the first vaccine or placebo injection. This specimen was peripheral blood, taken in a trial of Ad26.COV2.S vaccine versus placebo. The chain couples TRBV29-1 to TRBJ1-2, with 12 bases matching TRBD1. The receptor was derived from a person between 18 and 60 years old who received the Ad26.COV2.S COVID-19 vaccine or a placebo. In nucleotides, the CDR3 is TGCAGCGTAGTGGGACAGGGGGCTTTTTATGGCTACACCTTC. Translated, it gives CSVVGQGAFYGYTF.